Sequencing of this TCR beta chain was carried out in a study of T cells in narcolepsy. Overall study findings and caveats: Comparing one patient's CSF and blood CD4+ clonotypes highlighted HCRT- and TRIB2-specific autoreactive clonotypes. Autoreactive clonotypes reportedly recurred in blood of same and different patients, not controls.

As to this clone: Its matching antigen is unknown. A read error may produce the germline difference seen at one junction end.

Clones were read by immunoSEQ multiplex PCR, and TCRdb kept only the in-frame ones, dropping some. This table holds 650 to 850 clones, around 30% found once. This TCR came from a human donor with narcolepsy. The sample was cultured CD8+ T cells from cerebrospinal fluid.

For the CDR3, the DNA is TGCGCGAGCAGCTCACAGGGCGCCTCGGACACTGAAGCTTTCTTT. It specifies CASSSQGASDTEAFF. The rearrangement links TRBV4-3 to TRBJ1-1; weak D call: TRBD1 (6 bases). The germline V gene encodes CDR1 LGHNA and CDR2 YSLEER. The CDR3 covers 15 residues.